The T cell receptor (beta chain) described here comes from a study of blood T cell repertoires in COVID-19 (dated by TCRdb to 2020 to 2022). Describing the broader study: Samples from collaborators originated in the United States, Italy and Spain and spanned both the acute and convalescent phases of COVID-19. The material from the prospective study consisted of cDNA or gDNA derived from T cells, B-cell-depleted T cells, or PBMCs. The dataset comprised deeply sampled blood TCRbeta repertoires from subjects exposed to, actively infected with, or recovered from COVID-19. The repertoires were released in a freely available public database meant as a resource for research on the immune response to SARS-CoV-2. Samples were obtained from the ongoing ImmuneRACE study (first 160 participants) and from about 1,300 subjects provided by 6 global collaborators. A de-identified subject ID, COVID-19 status, age in years and sex were almost always included in the sample metadata. Where available, HLA class I and class II types were taken from metadata supplied by the sample provider and were not determined by assay-based typing.

Participants in the prospective study were enrolled through a virtual design, were aged 18 to 89 years, and lived in 24 United States geographic areas. In the prospective study, cohorts were assigned on the basis of participant-reported clinical history obtained from a screening survey and a study questionnaire. In the prospective study, whole blood, serum and a nasopharyngeal or oropharyngeal swab were collected from each participant by mobile phlebotomists. Participants in the prospective study had the option to provide additional blood draws and questionnaires over a roughly two-month period. Before DNA extraction, blood samples from the prospective study were shipped at room temperature or frozen. The immunoSEQ Assay, a bias-controlled multiplex PCR, was used to amplify TCRbeta CDR3 regions from genomic DNA. Under the source paper's analysis protocol: The number of nucleated cells in each sample was estimated from the amplification of reference gene primers within the assay. Sequence reads were collapsed and filtered to measure the absolute abundance of every unique TCRbeta CDR3 rearrangement. For each sample, productive Simpson clonality was calculated as the square root of Simpson's diversity index over productive rearrangements. TCRdb obtained this table from immuneACCESS and retained in-frame rearrangements with V and J assigned. These tables miss some clones; where compared with another copy, unresolved V genes account for less than half of the shortfall, and the remainder is unexplained. V, J and clone size are those of that table, while D and trimming were read from the DNA. This sample is represented by 220,000 or so clones; just over 85% of them were singletons. The ten largest make up roughly 14% of the sample.

General conclusions and limits of the study: How much clinical and demographic metadata was included differed by source and by participant, and the metadata was provided uncurated.

Trimming removed 3 bases from V and 5 bases from J; the gene matches leave 4 bases unexplained. Based on the germline V gene (reference sequence), the CDR1 and CDR2 sequences are SEHNR and FQNEAQ. Including the terminal cysteine and phenylalanine, the CDR3 comprises 15 residues. The CDR3 DNA has 45 bases and is translated from base 1. On this clone: It lacks a known antigen. No much larger clone is present one base from it, and per-base qualities are unavailable.

This clonotype was obtained from a woman aged 45-65 years with acute COVID-19. Material for sequencing was PBMCs or T cells enriched from blood (not recorded which). The sequence joins TRBV7-9 to TRBJ2-2; 9 of the junction bases match TRBD2. The CDR3 amino acid sequence is: CASSLREGLTGELFF. The DNA is as follows: TGTGCCAGCAGCTTGCGGGAGGGCCTTACCGGGGAGCTGTTTTTT.